One TCR beta chain is described in this entry. Its target is not known. This specimen belongs to a study of yellow fever vaccine responses in identical twins. Findings of the study overall: Twins reportedly appeared to share part of their vaccine T cell response while keeping part individual.

V lost 6 bases and J lost 11, with 16 bases in between. CDR3 length: 12 amino acids. Per the germline V gene, CDR1 is MGHRA and CDR2 is YSYEKL. TCRdb re-called the RT-PCR reads with MiXCR, one entry per CDR3 protein. The repertoire holds 18,000 or so distinct CDR3 sequences, with about 56% as singletons. Sequenced here: T cells from blood (PBMCs), unsorted or a sorted subset (not recorded which), sampled before or after yellow fever vaccination (not recorded which). This TCR was sampled from a young woman who received the yellow fever vaccine. The rearrangement joins TRBV4-1 to TRBJ1-2; tentatively, D is TRBD1 (6 bases). The CDR3 loop reads CASSYGQSFYTF. Written as DNA, the CDR3 is TGCGCCAGCAGTTACGGACAGAGCTTTTACACCTTC.